Shown below are 23 T cell receptor beta chains from a single sample sequenced in a study of blood T cell repertoires in COVID-19. The protocol was immunoSEQ multiplex PCR, while the TCRdb copy is restricted to in-frame clones and leaves out a portion. The table shows around 170,000 clones, with 90% to 95% occurring only once. Sequences were obtained from peripheral blood. The receptors stem from a middle-aged man with acute or convalescent COVID-19.

The chain recombines TRBV7-2 with TRBJ1-2; 9 bases fit TRBD1. Germline CDR1 and CDR2: SGHTA and FQGNSA. The CDR3 runs to 13 residues. V shed 4 bases and J 8 bases; nucleotides not matched to a gene: 5. CDR3 coding DNA: TGTGCCAGCAGCTCTAGACAGGGGGGCGGCTACACCTTC. Its protein product is CASSSRQGGGYTF.

This clone came up once. The genes are TRBV19 and TRBJ2-3, with 12 bases identical to TRBD2. J was trimmed by 11 bases and V by 9 bases; bases with no gene match: 3. The CDR3 has 11 residues. Germline CDR1 reads LNHDA; CDR2 reads SQIVND (reference sequence). CDR3 region: CASRTSGKQYF. The CDR3 nucleotides are TGTGCCAGCCGGACTAGCGGGAAGCAGTATTTT.

The chain links TRBV7-2 to TRBJ1-4, with D possibly TRBD1 on 5 matching bases. V shed 0 bases and J shed 11 bases, with 7 bases lying between them. The CDR3 contains 12 residues. Germline-derived CDR1 and CDR2 are SGHTA and FQGNSA. The CDR3 loop reads CASSLAGVKLFF. The CDR3 coding sequence is TGTGCCAGCAGCTTAGCAGGGGTCAAACTGTTTTTT.

This chain links TRBV27 with TRBJ1-2, with TRBD1 matching 7 bases. J was trimmed by 8 bases and V by 4 bases; bases with no gene match: 13. The length of the CDR3 is 15 residues. The V gene's germline CDR1 is MNHEY and CDR2 SMNVEV (reference sequence). In nucleotides, the CDR3 is TGTGCCAGCAGTTCCTGGGACAGCCACCTCGGGGGCTACACCTTC. Protein: CASSSWDSHLGGYTF.

The DNA of the CDR3 is TGTGCTAGTGGTTTGGTAACTGGGCAGGGTCTTTCCAATGAGCAGTTCTTC. Encoded protein: CASGLVTGQGLSNEQFF. The gene calls are TRBV12-5 and TRBJ2-1; tentatively, D is TRBD1 (5 bases). Germline CDR1 and CDR2: LGHNT and FRNRAP. This CDR3 comprises 17 residues. V lost 0 bases and J lost 6, with 18 bases in between.

V and J are TRBV7-9 and TRBJ1-4; 7 positions agree with TRBD1. Germline V gene lookup returns CDR1 SEHNR and CDR2 FQNEAQ (reference sequence). This CDR3 spans 14 amino acids. Unmatched junction bases numbered 6, after V lost 3 bases and J lost 8 bases. DNA for the CDR3: TGTGCCAGCAGCTTGGGGACAGCATCCGAAAAACTGTTTTTT. Its translation is CASSLGTASEKLFF.

Comment on this clone: Sequence at one end of the junction differs from germline and may be a read error. The V and J genes are TRBV23-1 and TRBJ2-3, with TRBD1 matching 8 bases. TRBV23-1 is an open reading frame, and its role is uncertain. This CDR3 is built from 13 residues. The DNA of the CDR3 is TGCGCCAGCAGTCAATCGAACGAAGACAGGGGAGATTTT. It is translated as CASSQSNEDRGDF.

The chain couples TRBV5-5 to TRBJ2-2, with D perhaps matching TRBD1 (6 bases). CDR1 is SGHKS, CDR2 YYEKEE, per germline (reference sequence). V was clipped by 0 bases and J by 1 base, with 10 bases between them. The CDR3 loop spans 16 amino acids. DNA of the CDR3: TGTGCCAGCAGCTTGGCTGGGGGCGGGAACACCGGGGAGCTGTTTTTT. It is translated as CASSLAGGGNTGELFF.

The chain joins TRBV5-1 to TRBJ2-1; 8 bases align to TRBD1. Germline CDR1 is SGHRS and CDR2 is YFSETQ. The junction had 12 bases not matched to a gene; V was cut back by 4 bases and J by 9 bases. The CDR3 is 15 residues long. CDR3 in amino acids: CASSAGTGGTGEQFF. The CDR3 nucleotides are TGCGCCAGCAGCGCCGGGACAGGAGGGACAGGTGAGCAGTTCTTC.

The chain is built from TRBV5-1 and TRBJ2-5, with 10 bases identical to TRBD1. Germline V gives CDR1 SGHRS, CDR2 YFSETQ. V gave up 4 bases and J gave up 5 bases; unmatched junction bases: 5. This CDR3 comprises 14 residues. CDR3 DNA sequence: TGCGCCAGCAGCCTCACGGGACAGGGGGAGACCCAGTACTTC. Amino acid sequence: CASSLTGQGETQYF.

The rearrangement joins TRBV27 to TRBJ2-3, with D hard to call. Trimming left V 1 base short and J 0 bases short, with 14 bases between. This CDR3 spans 17 amino acids. CDR1 and CDR2 from the germline V gene are MNHEY and SMNVEV (reference sequence). CDR3 protein: CASSLFFGDSSTDTQYF. DNA of the CDR3: TGTGCCAGCAGTTTATTTTTTGGCGACTCTAGCACAGATACGCAGTATTTT.

The chain uses TRBV6-5 and TRBJ2-3; possibly TRBD2 for D (6 bases). This CDR3 region has 11 residues. Germline values: CDR1 MNHEY, CDR2 SVGAGI. The ends were cut back, 10 bases at V and 8 bases at J, with 13 bases in the middle. CDR3 in amino acids: CATLWGGTQYF. In DNA, the CDR3 is TGTGCCACCCTTTGGGGAGGTACGCAGTATTTT.

This clone was recorded only once. V gene TRBV6-4 combines with J gene TRBJ2-3, with a possible D match to TRBD1 (6 bases). Germline V CDR1 and CDR2: MRHNA, SNTAGT. V shed 5 bases and J shed 5 bases, with 17 bases lying between them. The CDR3 has 15 amino acids. The CDR3 protein is CASSLQGLLGDTQYF. CDR3 DNA: TGTGCCAGCAGTCTACAGGGTCTATTGGGAGATACGCAGTATTTT.

V and J are TRBV2 and TRBJ2-3; possible D gene TRBD2, 6 bases. V was cut by 4 bases and J by 4 bases, with 15 bases left in between. In germline, CDR1 is SNHLY, CDR2 FYNNEI. This CDR3 has 15 amino acids. In nucleotides, the CDR3 is TGTGCCAGCAGTGGGCGCCACGGAGGGTCAGATACGCAGTATTTT. Amino acid sequence: CASSGRHGGSDTQYF.

The rearrangement joins TRBV7-6 to TRBJ1-6; the D is unclear. CDR3 length: 16 residues. Looked up from germline, CDR1 is SGHVS and CDR2 is FNYEAQ. The V end lost 1 base, the J end lost 0 bases, and 7 bases lay between the germline ends. The CDR3 region has the DNA TGTGCCAGCAGCTTAGGTCGGGGCTCCTATAATTCACCCCTCCACTTT. It is translated as CASSLGRGSYNSPLHF.

The J gene is TRBJ2-1, the V gene TRBV6-2 or TRBV6-3, with D possibly matching TRBD1 (5 bases). Between the trimmed V and J ends, which lost 2 bases and 0 bases, there was a span of 11 bases. The germline CDR1 and CDR2 sequences are MNHEY and SVGEGT. The CDR3 has 16 residues. The CDR3 region has the DNA TGTGCCAGCAGTTACCCAGGGCTTAGCTCCTACAATGAGCAGTTCTTC. Its protein is CASSYPGLSSYNEQFF.

This clone was seen a single time. The chain combines TRBV5-8 with TRBJ1-6, with 8 bases matching TRBD1. CDR1 is SGHTS, CDR2 YDEGEE, per germline. The junction had 2 bases not matched to a gene; V was cut back by 0 bases and J by 6 bases. The CDR3 covers 15 residues. The CDR3 coding sequence is TGTGCCAGCAGCTTGGGACAGGGGTTTAATTCACCCCTCCACTTT. It is translated as CASSLGQGFNSPLHF.

V gene TRBV29-1 combines with J gene TRBJ1-1, with D possibly TRBD1 on 5 matching bases. Trimming removed 5 bases at V and 7 bases at J, with 11 bases between. CDR1 and CDR2 (germline): SQVTM, ANQGSEA. The CDR3 extends over 11 amino acids. The CDR3 region is CSVKRGVEAFF. CDR3 nucleotide sequence: TGCAGCGTTAAGCGGGGCGTTGAAGCTTTCTTT.

The V gene is TRBV2, the J gene TRBJ2-5, with TRBD2 identical over 13 bases. The J segment lost 5 bases and the V segment lost 7 bases, leaving 7 bases of the junction unmatched. Germline loops: CDR1 SNHLY, CDR2 FYNNEI. This CDR3 contains 15 residues. The CDR3 spells CASTRGLAGVETQYF. Here the CDR3 DNA reads TGTGCCAGCACCAGAGGACTAGCGGGAGTTGAGACCCAGTACTTC.

The chain uses TRBV27 and TRBJ1-6; 12 positions match TRBD1. CDR1 and CDR2 (germline): MNHEY, SMNVEV (reference sequence). The ends lost 1 base at V and 5 bases at J; junction bases unmatched: 3. The CDR3 runs 17 residues. CDR3 sequence: CASSLWDRGRDNSPLHF. DNA of the CDR3: TGTGCCAGCAGTTTATGGGACAGGGGGCGGGATAATTCACCCCTCCACTTT.

CDR3 nucleotide sequence: TGCAGTGCTAGTAGGATACCTAGCGCATACGAGCAGTACTTC. Protein sequence: CSASRIPSAYEQYF. The genes are TRBV20-1 and TRBJ2-7; D is perhaps TRBD2 (6 bases). This CDR3 is 14 amino acids long. CDR1 and CDR2 (germline): DFQATT, SNEGSKA (reference sequence). V lost 3 bases to trimming and J lost 4 bases, with 16 bases between them.

V and J are TRBV19 and TRBJ1-2; D might be TRBD1 (6 bases). The CDR3 length is 14 residues. CDR1 LNHDA and CDR2 SQIVND come from the germline V gene (reference sequence). Trimming stripped 7 bases from V and 7 bases from J, with 19 bases between. CDR3 in amino acids: CASNPSHSTGGYTF. CDR3 in DNA: TGTGCCAGTAACCCTAGCCATTCGACAGGTGGCTACACCTTC.

This clone came up a few times. This chain joins TRBV28 and TRBJ1-5, with 9 bases matching TRBD1. This CDR3 region has 16 residues. Germline CDR1 and CDR2: MDHEN and SYDVKM. The trim removed 2 bases at V and 3 bases at J, leaving 5 bases unmatched. The CDR3 DNA reads as TGTGCCAGCAGTTTAAGGGGACAGGGCGTCAATCAGCCCCAGCATTTT. This translates into CASSLRGQGVNQPQHF.